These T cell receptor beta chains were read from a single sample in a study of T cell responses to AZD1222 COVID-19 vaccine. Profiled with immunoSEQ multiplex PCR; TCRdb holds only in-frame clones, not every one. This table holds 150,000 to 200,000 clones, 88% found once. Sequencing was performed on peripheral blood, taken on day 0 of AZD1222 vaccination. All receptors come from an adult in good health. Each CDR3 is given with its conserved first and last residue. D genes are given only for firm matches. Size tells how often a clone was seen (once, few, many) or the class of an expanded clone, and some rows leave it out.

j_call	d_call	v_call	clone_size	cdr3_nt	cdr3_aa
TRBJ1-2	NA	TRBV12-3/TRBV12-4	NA	TGTGCCAGTTTTTCTCCGGAAATTAGTGGCTACACCTTC	CASFSPEISGYTF
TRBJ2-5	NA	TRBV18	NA	TGTGCCAGCTCACCGACCTGGGGACAAGAGACCCAGTACTTC	CASSPTWGQETQYF
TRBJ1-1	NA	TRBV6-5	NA	TGTGCCAGCAGTTACTCCCCGGCCACCTTCCTCACTGAAGCTTTCTTT	CASSYSPATFLTEAFF
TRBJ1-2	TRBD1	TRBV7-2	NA	TGTGCCAGCAGCGAGGGGGACAGGTTTATTGGCTACACCTTC	CASSEGDRFIGYTF
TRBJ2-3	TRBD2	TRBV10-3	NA	TGTGCCATCAGTGGCAAGCGGGGGGGGCCGGGGCAGTATTTT	CAISGKRGGPGQYF
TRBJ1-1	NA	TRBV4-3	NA	TGCGCCAGCAGCCGGGGACAACGGAACACTGAAGCTTTCTTT	CASSRGQRNTEAFF
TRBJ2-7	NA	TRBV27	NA	TGTGCCAGCAGTTTTTCTCCCCCACGGACCAGCTCCTACGAGCAGTACTTC	CASSFSPPRTSSYEQYF
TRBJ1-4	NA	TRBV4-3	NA	TGCGCCAGCAGCCAAGGGCACACGACTTTAAATGAAAAACTGTTTTTT	CASSQGHTTLNEKLFF
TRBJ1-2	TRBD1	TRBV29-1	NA	TGCAGCGTTGAACCGTACCTGACAGGGACTGATAACTATGGCTACACCTTC	CSVEPYLTGTDNYGYTF
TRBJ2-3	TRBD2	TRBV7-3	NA	TGTGCCAGCAGCCAGACTAGCGGGGGGATCGGAGATACGCAGTATTTT	CASSQTSGGIGDTQYF
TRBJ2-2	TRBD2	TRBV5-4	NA	TGTGCCGGGGGGGTTATTGGGGCCGGGGAGCTGTTTTTT	CAGGVIGAGELFF
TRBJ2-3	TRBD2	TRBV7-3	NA	TGTGCCAGCAGCCCCGGCGGGGGTATTACTAGCACAGATACGCAGTATTTT	CASSPGGGITSTDTQYF
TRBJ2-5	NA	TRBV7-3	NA	TGTGCCAGCAGCTCTTCGTACCAAGAGACCCAGTACTTC	CASSSSYQETQYF
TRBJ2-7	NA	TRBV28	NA	TGTGCCAGCAGTCTGAGACCAGGGAACTACGAGCAGTACTTC	CASSLRPGNYEQYF
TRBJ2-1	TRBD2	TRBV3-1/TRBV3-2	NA	TGTGCCAGCAGGAACTTCCCGGGACTAGCGGGTCTATCGAGCTCCTACAATGAGCAGTTCTTC	CASRNFPGLAGLSSSYNEQFF
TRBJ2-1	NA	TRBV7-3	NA	TGTGCCAGCAGCCAGGGGGGCTCGAGCTCCTACAATGAGCAGTTCTTC	CASSQGGSSSYNEQFF
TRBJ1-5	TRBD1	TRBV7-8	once	TGTGCCAGCAGCTTAGCGGACAGGCCACGTCAGCCCCAGCATTTT	CASSLADRPRQPQHF
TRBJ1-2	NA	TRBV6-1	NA	TGTGCCAGCAGTGAAGCGGACGTTCCTAACTATGGCTACACCTTC	CASSEADVPNYGYTF
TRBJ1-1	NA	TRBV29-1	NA	TGCAGCGTTGAATCGGGCAGGGGTCCGAACACTGAAGCTTTCTTT	CSVESGRGPNTEAFF
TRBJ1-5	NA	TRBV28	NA	TGTGCCAGCAGCCCTGTAGGGGCAAAGCATTTT	CASSPVGAKHF
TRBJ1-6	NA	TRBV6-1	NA	TGTGCCAGCAGTGCGGACGGTAGCTCCTATAATTCACCCCTCCACTTT	CASSADGSSYNSPLHF
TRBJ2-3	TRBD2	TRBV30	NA	TGTGCCTGGAGCCCTAGCGGGGCCACAGATACGCAGTATTTT	CAWSPSGATDTQYF
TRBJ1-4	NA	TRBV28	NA	TGTGCCAGCAGTAACCGAGGTGAAAAACTGTTTTTT	CASSNRGEKLFF
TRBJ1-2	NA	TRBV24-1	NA	TGTGCCACCAATCTTCCGGGGGGAGGCTACACCTTC	CATNLPGGGYTF
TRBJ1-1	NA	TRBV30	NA	TGTGCCTGGAGCAGGAACGTGAACACTGAAGCTTTCTTT	CAWSRNVNTEAFF
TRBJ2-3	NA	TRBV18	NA	TGTGCCAGCTCACCCCTGGGGAGAGATACGCAGTATTTT	CASSPLGRDTQYF
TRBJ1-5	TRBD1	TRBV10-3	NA	TGTGCCATCAGCGCGGGACAGGTCCAGCATTTT	CAISAGQVQHF
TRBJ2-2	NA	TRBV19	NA	TGTGCCAGTAGTCGCCCAGAGGGAGCCACCGGGGAGCTGTTTTTT	CASSRPEGATGELFF
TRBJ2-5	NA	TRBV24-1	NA	TGTGCCACCAGTGATTTTCCAGGGTCAGAGACCCAGTACTTC	CATSDFPGSETQYF
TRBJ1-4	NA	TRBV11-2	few	TGTGCCAGCAGCTTCGGAGGAGGAGGAGGCGAAAAACTGTTTTTT	CASSFGGGGGEKLFF
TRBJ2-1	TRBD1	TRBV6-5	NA	TGTGCCAGCAGTAGGACAGGGGACTACAATGAGCAGTTCTTC	CASSRTGDYNEQFF
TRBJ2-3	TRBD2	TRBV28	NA	TGTGCCAGCAGTATCCCCCTAGCGGGGGTTTCAGATACGCAGTATTTT	CASSIPLAGVSDTQYF
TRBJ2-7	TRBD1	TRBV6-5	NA	TGTGCCAGCAGTTTACTACAGGGGGCTTCCTACGAGCAGTACTTC	CASSLLQGASYEQYF
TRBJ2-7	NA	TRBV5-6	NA	TGTGCCAGCAGCTTGGTCCCCTACGAGCAGTACTTC	CASSLVPYEQYF
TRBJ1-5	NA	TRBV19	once	TGTGCCAGTAGTACTCTCAGGGATCAGCCCCAGCATTTT	CASSTLRDQPQHF
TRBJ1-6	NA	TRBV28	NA	TGTGCCAGCAATTCCCAGGGCGTTGGTTCACCCCTCCACTTT	CASNSQGVGSPLHF
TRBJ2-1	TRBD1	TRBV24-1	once	TGTGCCACCAGTGATACCGGGACAGGGGATTACAATGAGCAGTTCTTC	CATSDTGTGDYNEQFF
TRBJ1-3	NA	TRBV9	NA	TGTGCCAGCAGCGGAGAAAGATTCAGGGATCTCTCTGGAAACACCATATATTTT	CASSGERFRDLSGNTIYF
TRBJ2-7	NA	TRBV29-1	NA	TGCAGCGTTGTTCTGGGGAACTACGAGCAGTACTTC	CSVVLGNYEQYF
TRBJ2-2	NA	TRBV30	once	TGTGCCTGGAGTGTAAAGGGGGACCTGTTTTTT	CAWSVKGDLFF
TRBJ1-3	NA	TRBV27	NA	TGTGCCAGCAGTTTGGGGTCTGGAAACACCATATATTTT	CASSLGSGNTIYF
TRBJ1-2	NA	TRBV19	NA	TGTGCCAGTAGCCACGCCTGGGAGGGTCTTAAGAATGGCTACACCTTC	CASSHAWEGLKNGYTF
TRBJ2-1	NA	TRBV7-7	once	TGTGCTAGCAGCCGGGACGCCAGCTCCTACAATGAGCAGTTCTTC	CASSRDASSYNEQFF
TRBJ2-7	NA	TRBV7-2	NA	TGTGCCAGCAGCTTAATAGGAGGTTACGAGCAGTACTTC	CASSLIGGYEQYF
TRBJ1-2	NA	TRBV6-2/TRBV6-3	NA	TGTGCCAGCAGTTACCCTTTTCCGGCCCTACAAGGCTATGGCTACACCTTC	CASSYPFPALQGYGYTF
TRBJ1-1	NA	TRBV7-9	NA	TGTGCCAGCAAAGGAGACCCAAACACTGAAGCTTTCTTT	CASKGDPNTEAFF
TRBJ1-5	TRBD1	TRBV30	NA	TGTGCCTGGAGCGAAGCCGGGACAGGGTTTGGCCAGCCCCAGCATTTT	CAWSEAGTGFGQPQHF
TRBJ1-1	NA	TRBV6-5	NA	TGTGCCAGCAGTAAGGGGAGAACTGAAGCTTTCTTT	CASSKGRTEAFF
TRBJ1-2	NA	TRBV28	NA	TGTGCCAGCAGTGGCAGGGTTCGGGGTGGCTACACCTTC	CASSGRVRGGYTF
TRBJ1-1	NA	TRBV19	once	TGTGCCAGTAGTAGACCACAGGCGGGATTTACTGAAGCTTTCTTT	CASSRPQAGFTEAFF
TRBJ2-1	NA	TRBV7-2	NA	TGTGCCAGCAGCTTAGTGGGTTTCGCGCAGGGTGGACTCAATGAGCAGTTCTTC	CASSLVGFAQGGLNEQFF
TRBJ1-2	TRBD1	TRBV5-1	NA	TGCGCCAGCAGCCCCTCCCGGGACAGGACCTATGGCTACACCTTC	CASSPSRDRTYGYTF
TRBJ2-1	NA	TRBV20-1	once	TGCAGTGCTATTGACAGTAGCTCCTACAATGAGCAGTTCTTC	CSAIDSSSYNEQFF
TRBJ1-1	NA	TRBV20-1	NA	TGCAGTGCTAGTGTGAACATGAACACTGAAGCTTTCTTT	CSASVNMNTEAFF